One and the same sample provided the 6 T cell receptor beta chains below, sequenced in a study of cytomegalovirus exposure and HLA in healthy donors. The primer mix had 60 Vbeta and 13 Jbeta primers. Libraries were prepared by immunoSEQ multiplex PCR; TCRdb keeps only in-frame clonotypes and omits some of them. Found here are around 280,000 clones, roughly 89% of them singletons; the top ten hold 2% to 3%. The material sequenced was PBMCs. The receptors derive from a woman younger than 30 in good health and CMV-seronegative.

The rearrangement links TRBV18 to TRBJ2-3, with D maybe TRBD2 (6 bases). Trimming shortened V by 3 bases and J by 2 bases, and 12 bases separated the two germline ends. The germline CDR1 and CDR2 sequences are KGHSH and LQKENI. This CDR3 is built from 15 residues. The CDR3 coding sequence is TGTGCCAGCTCACCCCAGGCGGGGTACACAGATACGCAGTATTTT. Protein sequence: CASSPQAGYTDTQYF.

The chain couples TRBV27 to TRBJ2-2; 11 bases map to TRBD2. V was clipped by 5 bases and J by 1 base; unmatched bases: 3. Germline CDR1 reads MNHEY; CDR2 reads SMNVEV (reference sequence). This CDR3 is 16 amino acids long. CDR3 protein: CASSLTSGGNTGELFF. CDR3 nucleotide sequence: TGTGCCAGCAGTCTTACTAGCGGGGGGAACACCGGGGAGCTGTTTTTT.

The chain combines TRBV6-4 with TRBJ1-6; D uncertain. With 1 base removed from V and 7 bases from J, the gap between germline ends came to 8 bases. There are 14 residues in the CDR3. CDR1 and CDR2 from the germline V gene are MRHNA and SNTAGT. The CDR3 sequence: CASSDFDGNSPLHF. The CDR3 region has the DNA TGTGCCAGCAGTGACTTCGATGGCAATTCACCCCTCCACTTT.

The gene calls are TRBV7-9 and TRBJ2-1, with 12 positions matching TRBD2. With V trimmed by 5 bases and J by 14 bases, 4 bases remained unmatched. Germline-derived CDR1 and CDR2 are SEHNR and FQNEAQ (reference sequence). There are 12 residues in the CDR3. The CDR3 spells CASSHTSGGKFF. The CDR3 region has the DNA TGTGCCAGCAGCCATACTAGCGGGGGGAAGTTCTTC.

This chain uses TRBV5-1 with TRBJ1-1; D unresolved. V was clipped by 3 bases and J by 2 bases, with 5 bases between them. The CDR3 contains 12 residues. Germline values: CDR1 SGHRS, CDR2 YFSETQ. The CDR3 loop reads CASSYQNTEAFF. The CDR3 DNA is TGCGCCAGCAGCTATCAAAACACTGAAGCTTTCTTT.

This rearrangement joins TRBV5-1 to TRBJ2-3; D is possibly TRBD1 (6 bases). Trimming shortened V by 4 bases and J by 0 bases, and 12 bases separated the two germline ends. This CDR3 spans 15 amino acids. Germline CDR1 SGHRS, CDR2 YFSETQ. This CDR3 is CASSRDNPSTDTQYF. CDR3 bases: TGCGCCAGCAGCCGGGACAACCCTAGCACAGATACGCAGTATTTT.